This record concerns one T cell receptor beta chain sequence. The antigen it binds to is not known. Per-base qualities were not stored, and no clone one base away is much larger. CDR1 is given as SNHLY and CDR2 as FYNNEI, both from the germline V gene. From cysteine to phenylalanine, the CDR3 is 13 amino acids long. Solely the CDR3 DNA is kept, with 39 bases framed from the first base. Relative to germline, V is missing 6 bases and J is missing 6 bases, with 4 bases of the junction outside any gene match. TCRbeta CDR3 regions were amplified from genomic DNA by means of the immunoSEQ Assay, a bias-controlled multiplex PCR. Per the authors' processing: The number of nucleated cells in each sample was estimated by amplification of reference gene primers within the assay. To quantify the absolute abundance of each unique TCRbeta CDR3 rearrangement, sequence reads were collapsed and filtered. Productive Simpson clonality was computed per sample as the square root of Simpson's diversity index over productive rearrangements. Sourced from immuneACCESS, this table was stored by TCRdb with only in-frame sequences that have V and J called. A share of the clones is absent; for the studies checked, an unresolved V gene accounts for under half, and the remainder has no known explanation. V, J and clone size are taken as reported in that table, and D and trimming were inferred from the DNA itself. In all, the sample holds 150,000 to 200,000 clones, and around 89% of those were seen once. Approximately 4.5% of the sample is in the top ten clones.

Collaborating institutions collected whole blood in K2EDTA tubes following their own protocols. For TCRbeta analysis, collaborators shipped samples in one of three forms: frozen whole blood, isolated PBMCs, or DNA extracted from either of those sample types. The sample is drawn from a study of blood T cell repertoires in COVID-19 (dated by TCRdb to 2020 to 2021). Context from the whole study: Samples covering the acute and convalescent phases of COVID-19 were provided by collaborators in the United States, Italy and Spain. The repertoires were released in a freely available public database meant as a resource for research on the immune response to SARS-CoV-2. Samples were obtained from the ongoing ImmuneRACE study (first 160 participants) and from about 1,300 subjects provided by 6 global collaborators. The dataset comprised deeply sampled blood TCRbeta repertoires from subjects exposed to, actively infected with, or recovered from COVID-19. The material from the prospective study consisted of cDNA or gDNA derived from T cells, B-cell-depleted T cells, or PBMCs. Sample metadata almost always included a de-identified subject ID, COVID-19 status, age in years and sex. Where available, HLA class I and class II types were obtained from metadata supplied by the sample provider rather than from assay-based typing. What the authors observed across the whole study: The quantity of clinical and demographic metadata differed by source and by participant and was supplied without curation.

Rearrangement joined TRBV2 to TRBJ2-2; the junction holds 7 bases that match TRBD1. Sequencing input: peripheral blood. The clonotype originates from a human donor in a cohort sampled during active COVID-19. The CDR3 amino acid sequence is: CASRVDRPGELFF. The DNA sequence reads TGTGCCAGCAGAGTGGACAGGCCCGGGGAGCTGTTTTTT.